This T cell receptor beta chain was documented in a study of blood T cell repertoires in COVID-19. Per germline, CDR1 GTSNPN and CDR2 SVGIG (reference sequence). Trimming took 8 bases from V and 4 from J, leaving 14 bases between them. The CDR3 is 12 residues long. Authors' analysis steps: The authors estimated nucleated cell counts from reference gene primer amplification. Method: immunoSEQ multiplex PCR; TCRdb's copy keeps in-frame clones and lacks some. V, J and clone size derive from that table, while D and trimming were established from the DNA sequence. Of some 110,000 clones listed, 90% were seen once; the top ten hold 1.5% to 2%.

This clonotype was obtained from a human donor with active COVID-19. The donor label of this sample is uncertain. The chain is built from TRBV30 and TRBJ1-1, with a weak D call TRBD1 (6 bases). The source material was peripheral blood. The CDR3 loop is CARYRVTTEAFF. CDR3 coding DNA: TGTGCCAGATACAGGGTCACCACTGAAGCTTTCTTT.